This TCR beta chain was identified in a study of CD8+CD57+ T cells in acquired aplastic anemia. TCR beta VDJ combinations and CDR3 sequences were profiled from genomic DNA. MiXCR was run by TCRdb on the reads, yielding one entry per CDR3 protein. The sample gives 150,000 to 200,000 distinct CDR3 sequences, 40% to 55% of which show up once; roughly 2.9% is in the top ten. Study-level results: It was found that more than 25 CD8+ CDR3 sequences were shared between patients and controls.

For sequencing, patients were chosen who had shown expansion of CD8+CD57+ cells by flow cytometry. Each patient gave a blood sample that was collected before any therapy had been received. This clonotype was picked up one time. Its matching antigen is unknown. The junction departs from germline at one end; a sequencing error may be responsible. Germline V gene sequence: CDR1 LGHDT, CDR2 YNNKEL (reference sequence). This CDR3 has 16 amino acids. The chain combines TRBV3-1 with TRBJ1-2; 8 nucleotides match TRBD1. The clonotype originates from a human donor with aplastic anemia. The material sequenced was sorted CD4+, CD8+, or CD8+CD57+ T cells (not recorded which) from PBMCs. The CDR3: CASGQGGTGANYGYTF. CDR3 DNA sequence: TGTGCCAGCGGCCAAGGCGGGACAGGAGCTAACTATGGCTACACCTTC. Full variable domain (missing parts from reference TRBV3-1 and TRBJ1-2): DTAVSQTPKYLVTQMGNDKSIKCEQNLGHDTMYWYKQDSKKFLKIMFSYNNKELIINETVPNRFSPKSPDKAHLNLHINSLELGDSAVYFCASGQGGTGANYGYTFGSGTRLTVV.